Following are 19 T cell receptor beta chains from one sample sequenced in a study of T cell repertoires in cytomegalovirus infection. One entry per CDR3 protein, called by TCRdb with MiXCR from the reads. This table holds about 230,000 distinct CDR3 sequences, 22% found once. The material sequenced was CD8+ T cells from PBMCs. These receptors came from a human donor in good health (CMV status not recorded). Some clones in this sample may be carry-over from other donors' samples.

DNA for the CDR3: TGCAGCGGAGGCAGGGACTACGAGCAGTACTTC. Translating it yields CSGGRDYEQYF. This chain connects TRBV29-1 to TRBJ2-7; D is possibly TRBD1 (5 bases). Germline assignment: CDR1 SQVTM and CDR2 ANQGSEA. The CDR3 is 11 residues long. The V end lost 7 bases, the J end lost 3 bases, and 10 bases lay between the germline ends.

V usage is TRBV19 and J usage is TRBJ2-3; 9 nucleotides align to TRBD2. V was pared by 5 bases and J by 0 bases, with 9 bases of the junction left unmatched. Germline-derived CDR1 and CDR2 are LNHDA and SQIVND (reference sequence). The CDR3 is made up of 17 amino acids. The CDR3 protein is CASSFSLTSGSTDTQYF. The CDR3, as DNA: TGTGCCAGTAGTTTCTCTCTAACTAGCGGGAGCACAGATACGCAGTATTTT.

In its sample, this clonotype was seen once. This chain uses TRBV11-2 with TRBJ2-7; maybe TRBD2 (5 bases). V was trimmed by 5 bases and J by 7 bases, leaving 18 bases between them. Germline loops: CDR1 SGHAT, CDR2 FQNNGV. The CDR3 covers 14 residues. Here the CDR3 reads CASSTSGNRGEQYF. CDR3 DNA sequence: TGTGCCAGCAGCACCTCCGGGAACCGTGGGGAGCAGTACTTC. Variable domain in full (rest from reference TRBV11-2 and TRBJ2-7): EAGVAQSPRYKIIEKRQSVAFWCNPISGHATLYWYQQILGQGPKLLIQFQNNGVVDDSQLPKDRFSAERLKGVDSTLKIQPAKLEDSAVYLCASSTSGNRGEQYFGPGTRLTVT.

The chain employs TRBV9 and TRBJ2-1; 13 nucleotides line up with TRBD2. V lost 2 bases to trimming and J lost 9 bases; unmatched junction nucleotides: 8. The CDR3 is 16 amino acids. Per the germline V gene, CDR1 is SGDLS and CDR2 is YYNGEE. This chain's CDR3 is CASSVYTSGGEGEQFF. The CDR3, as DNA: TGTGCCAGCAGCGTGTATACTAGCGGGGGGGAGGGTGAGCAGTTCTTC.

The V gene is TRBV20-1, the J gene TRBJ1-2; TRBD1 is a possible D gene (5 bases). The V gene lost 3 bases and the J gene lost 6 bases, with 11 bases spanning the gap. This CDR3 contains 12 residues. The germline V gene encodes CDR1 DFQATT and CDR2 SNEGSKA (reference sequence). The DNA for the CDR3 is TGCAGTGCTAGCGGACACTCGGATGGCTACACCTTC. This sequence encodes CSASGHSDGYTF.

This clonotype showed up just a few times. This chain joins TRBV7-9 and TRBJ2-3; 7 nucleotides agree with TRBD1. V dropped 8 bases and J dropped 2; count of bases not matched to a gene: 10. CDR3 length equals 15 residues. CDR1 is SEHNR and CDR2 is FQNEAQ in the germline V gene (reference sequence). The CDR3 bases are TGTGCCAGCCCTCCGGACAGGCCCTACACAGATACGCAGTATTTT. It yields the protein CASPPDRPYTDTQYF.

In its sample, this clonotype was seen a few times. The V call is TRBV7-9, the J call TRBJ1-1; D is unresolved. V was shortened by 4 bases and J by 2 bases, with 11 bases between the two germline ends. CDR1 is SEHNR and CDR2 is FQNEAQ in the germline V gene (reference sequence). The CDR3 length is 14 residues. The CDR3 DNA sequence: TGTGCCAGCAGCTCCGGAGGATACAACACTGAAGCTTTCTTT. It specifies CASSSGGYNTEAFF.

There are a few counts of this clonotype. The rearrangement links TRBV25-1 to TRBJ1-2, with TRBD1 as a possible D gene (5 bases). Germline CDR1 reads MGHDK; CDR2 reads SYGVNS. V was pared by 0 bases and J by 5 bases, with 13 bases between. This CDR3 contains 15 residues. CDR3 residues: CASSEYNPGWYGYTF. DNA for the CDR3: TGTGCCAGCAGTGAATATAACCCAGGGTGGTATGGCTACACCTTC.

The chain is built from TRBV28 and TRBJ2-7; D not resolved. This CDR3 contains 16 residues. CDR1 and CDR2 (germline): MDHEN, SYDVKM. The ends were cut back, 5 bases at V and 4 bases at J, with 21 bases in the middle. The CDR3 loop is CASSDHAGTAGYEQYF. The CDR3 bases are TGTGCCAGCAGTGACCATGCCGGCACGGCTGGATACGAGCAGTACTTC.

Ten or more counts support this clonotype. This rearrangement joins TRBV7-2 to TRBJ1-4; 8 nucleotides align to TRBD1. This CDR3 spans 16 amino acids. The V segment lost 3 bases and the J segment 7 bases; nucleotides outside the gene matches: 10. Germline values: CDR1 SGHTA, CDR2 FQGNSA. The CDR3 reads CASSFLKQGESEKLFF. In DNA form, the CDR3 reads TGTGCCAGCAGCTTTCTCAAACAGGGGGAGAGTGAAAAACTGTTTTTT.

This chain joins TRBV28 and TRBJ2-5; D is perhaps TRBD1 (6 bases). The CDR3 sequence is 14 residues long. The germline V gene has CDR1 MDHEN and CDR2 SYDVKM. V lost 6 bases and J 5 bases, leaving 16 bases between the germline ends. CDR3 sequence (DNA): TGTGCCAGCAGCCCAGGGGCGTTACAGGAGACCCAGTACTTC. Translated, it gives CASSPGALQETQYF.

The V call is TRBV13, the J call TRBJ2-2; D gene ambiguous. V was cut by 3 bases and J by 4 bases, with 12 bases left in between. Germline values: CDR1 PRHDT, CDR2 FYEKMQ (reference sequence). CDR3 length: 15 residues. CDR3 sequence (DNA): TGTGCCAGCAGCTTGGAGTCAGCCCCCACCGGGGAGCTGTTTTTT. Encoded protein: CASSLESAPTGELFF.

The chain carries TRBV28 and TRBJ2-3; unclear D gene. Germline CDR1 MDHEN, CDR2 SYDVKM. The CDR3 extends over 13 amino acids. V lost 5 bases and J lost 4, with 10 bases in between. CDR3 in DNA: TGTGCCAGCAGTGACCCCCGGCCAGATACGCAGTATTTT. Protein product: CASSDPRPDTQYF.

This clonotype showed up many times. The chain uses TRBV7-9 and TRBJ2-2, with 9 bases fitting TRBD1. Germline CDR1 reads SEHNR; CDR2 reads FQNEAQ (reference sequence). The CDR3 has 20 residues. The trim removed 0 bases at V and 5 bases at J, leaving 16 bases unmatched. Here the CDR3 reads CASSLASGTGPPTRTGELFF. The CDR3 DNA reads as TGTGCCAGCAGCTTAGCGTCCGGGACAGGGCCCCCCACGAGAACCGGGGAGCTGTTTTTT. Looking up the rest from reference TRBV7-9 and TRBJ2-2 gives the full variable domain: DTGVSQNPRHKITKRGQNVTFRCDPISEHNRLYWYRQTLGQGPEFLTYFQNEAQLEKSRLLSDRFSAERPKGSFSTLEIQRTEQGDSAMYLCASSLASGTGPPTRTGELFFGEGSRLTVL.

This clonotype was seen a handful of times. This chain connects TRBV28 to TRBJ2-2; 8 bases are a match to TRBD2. V lost 4 bases and J lost 7; bases outside the gene matches: 11. The CDR3 is 16 residues long. In germline, CDR1 is MDHEN, CDR2 SYDVKM. Here the CDR3 DNA reads TGTGCCAGCAGTTCACGGGGGGGCCTCAGTGGCGGGGAGCTGTTTTTT. Amino acids: CASSSRGGLSGGELFF.

The chain combines TRBV2 with TRBJ2-5; possible D gene TRBD1, 5 bases. The CDR3 runs 14 residues. Germline CDR1 is SNHLY and CDR2 is FYNNEI. V shed 1 base and J shed 5 bases, with 11 bases lying between them. CDR3 DNA sequence: TGTGCCAGCAGTGAAGGGCAGGGTTTGGAGACCCAGTACTTC. Its protein product is CASSEGQGLETQYF.

This clonotype was seen only a few times. The rearrangement links TRBV5-4 to TRBJ2-7; 7 bases match TRBD1. The CDR3 has 17 residues. With V trimmed by 4 bases and J by 3 bases, 16 bases remained unmatched. In germline, CDR1 is SGHNT, CDR2 YYREEE (reference sequence). In DNA form, the CDR3 reads TGTGCCAGCAGCACAACCCCCCCCGGACAGGAACTCTACGAGCAGTACTTC. Its translation: CASSTTPPGQELYEQYF.

The rearrangement links TRBV29-1 to TRBJ1-2; 9 bases agree with TRBD1. Trimming at V came to 6 bases and at J to 0 bases, leaving 5 bases not matched to a gene. The CDR3 is made up of 14 amino acids. Germline-derived CDR1 and CDR2 are SQVTM and ANQGSEA. CDR3 loop: CSVGDRDTNYGYTF. The CDR3 DNA reads TGCAGCGTGGGGGACAGGGACACTAACTATGGCTACACCTTC. The full variable domain, its missing parts supplied by reference TRBV29-1 and TRBJ1-2, is SAVISQKPSRDICQRGTSLTIQCQVDSQVTMMFWYRQQPGQSLTLIATANQGSEATYESGFVIDKFPISRPNLTFSTLTVSNMSPEDSSIYLCSVGDRDTNYGYTFGSGTRLTVV.

This clonotype has at least ten counts. Written as DNA, the CDR3 is TGTGCCAGCCAGAATTGGGATTACACCGGGGAGCTGTTTTTT. Amino acid sequence: CASQNWDYTGELFF. The chain joins TRBV7-2 to TRBJ2-2; D is undetermined. CDR3 length: 14 residues. V lost 8 bases, J lost 3 bases, and 13 bases lay in between. Germline lookup yields CDR1 SGHTA and CDR2 FQGNSA.